One sample yielded the 21 T cell receptor beta chains listed below, sequenced in a study of T-cell reconstitution after alpha-beta-depleted transplantation in children (dated by TCRdb to the mid-2010s). The library was built by means of PCR. Sequencing was performed on an Illumina HiSeq 2500. To normalize quantification of the TCRbeta repertoire, the TCR libraries were built with molecular barcoding that relied on unique molecular identifiers. The public sequencing data were trimmed at Q25 with fastp and processed into clonotypes with MiXCR by TCRdb, which kept only in-frame beta chains. Identical CDR3 protein sequences are pooled into one entry, listed with their most common genes and DNA. The sample contains approximately 510,000 distinct CDR3 sequences, approximately 16% of them found a single time. The top ten constitute more than 2.5% of the sample. This sample comprised PBMCs from the stem cell graft donor, obtained from the stem cell graft. All receptors derive from a human donor who donated a stem cell graft to a child with acute lymphoblastic leukemia.

This clonotype was seen a few times. The chain joins TRBV6-5 to TRBJ2-1; TRBD2 matches 10 bases. This CDR3 region has 16 residues. Looked up from germline, CDR1 is MNHEY and CDR2 is SVGAGI. J gave up 1 base and V 4 bases, and 4 bases lay outside the gene matches. The CDR3 DNA sequence: TGTGCCAGCAGTTTTACTAGCGGGACGTCCTACAATGAGCAGTTCTTC. This gives the protein CASSFTSGTSYNEQFF.

This clonotype was observed a handful of times. The chain has TRBV6-1 and TRBJ1-5, with 8 positions matching TRBD1. CDR3 length: 15 amino acids. Germline CDR1 and CDR2: MNHNS and SASEGT. V dropped 5 bases and J dropped 6; count of bases not matched to a gene: 9. The CDR3 bases are TGTGCCAGCAGTCCTGACAGGGGAGTTATTCAGCCCCAGCATTTT. Protein product: CASSPDRGVIQPQHF.

The chain employs TRBV12-1 and TRBJ2-7. TRBV12-1 is designated a pseudogene. This CDR3 spans 15 amino acids. CDR3 in amino acids: CASSLRIHRNYEQYF. Written as DNA, the CDR3 is TGTGCCAGCAGCTTACGGATCCATCGTAACTACGAGCAGTACTTC.

The rearrangement uses TRBV20-1 and TRBJ2-7, with 7 bases aligning to TRBD2. V lost 4 bases, J lost 7 bases, and 7 bases stayed unmatched. The CDR3 covers 12 residues. The germline V gene encodes CDR1 DFQATT and CDR2 SNEGSKA (reference sequence). The CDR3 region has the DNA TGCAGTGCTATACACGGGGGGAGAGAGCAGTACTTC. It translates to CSAIHGGREQYF.

The chain uses TRBV11-2 and TRBJ2-3; TRBD2 agrees at 7 bases. The V and J ends lost 5 bases and 0 bases, in that order; junction bases with no gene match: 20. Germline-derived CDR1 and CDR2 are SGHAT and FQNNGV. The CDR3 consists of 20 residues. The DNA of the CDR3 is TGTGCCAGCAGCCGAAGTCTAGCGGCCCTGAGAGATACTAGCACAGATACGCAGTATTTT. Its translation is CASSRSLAALRDTSTDTQYF.

This clonotype was recorded at least ten times. The chain couples TRBV7-8 to TRBJ2-5; TRBD2 might be the D (6 bases). This CDR3 has 15 residues. Germline V gene lookup returns CDR1 SGHVS and CDR2 FQNEAQ. The V end lost 4 bases, the J end lost 2 bases, and 14 bases lay between the germline ends. CDR3 nucleotide sequence: TGTGCCAGCAGCTCCTCCGGCGGGATACAAGAGACCCAGTACTTC. Translation: CASSSSGGIQETQYF.

V and J are TRBV27 and TRBJ2-7; 11 bases map to TRBD1. The V segment lost 3 bases and the J segment 3 bases; nucleotides outside the gene matches: 4. Germline CDR1 is MNHEY and CDR2 is SMNVEV (reference sequence). CDR3 length: 15 residues. CDR3 residues: CASSFPGQGVYEQYF. CDR3 DNA sequence: TGTGCCAGCAGTTTTCCGGGACAGGGGGTCTACGAGCAGTACTTC.

The chain has TRBV27 and TRBJ2-7, with a possible D match to TRBD1 (6 bases). The CDR3 totals 13 residues. V dropped 5 bases and J dropped 4 bases, with 12 bases sitting between them. Looked up from germline, CDR1 is MNHEY and CDR2 is SMNVEV (reference sequence). The CDR3 DNA is TGTGCCAGCAGTCCTCGGACAGAGTACGAGCAGTACTTC. This encodes CASSPRTEYEQYF.

V gene TRBV6-1 combines with J gene TRBJ2-1; D may be TRBD1 or TRBD2 (5 bases each). V lost 7 bases, J lost 0 bases, and 13 bases lay in between. Germline values: CDR1 MNHNS, CDR2 SASEGT. The CDR3 has 15 amino acids. The CDR3 sequence is CASTRDGSSYNEQFF. The CDR3 nucleotides read TGTGCCAGCACCAGGGATGGGAGCTCCTACAATGAGCAGTTCTTC.

The chain joins TRBV9 to TRBJ2-1, with 11 bases aligning to TRBD2. Germline values: CDR1 SGDLS, CDR2 YYNGEE. V was clipped by 3 bases and J by 7 bases; unmatched bases: 6. CDR3 length: 15 amino acids. The CDR3 sequence is CASSARLAGNNEQFF. In DNA form, the CDR3 reads TGTGCCAGCAGCGCTAGACTAGCGGGGAATAATGAGCAGTTCTTC.

V gene TRBV10-3 combines with J gene TRBJ2-5; no clear D gene. The germline V gene encodes CDR1 ENHRY and CDR2 SYGVKD. This CDR3 is built from 15 residues. Trimming cost V 1 base and J 3 bases, with 12 bases left between them. The CDR3, as DNA: TGTGCCATCAGTGAGTTTGTGACCGTGAAAGAGACCCAGTACTTC. It specifies CAISEFVTVKETQYF.

J is TRBJ2-7 and V is TRBV20-1, with a weak D call TRBD2 (6 bases). The CDR3 contains 13 residues. Germline CDR1 and CDR2: DFQATT and SNEGSKA (reference sequence). Trimming took off 5 bases at V and 2 bases at J, with 13 bases between the two ends. The CDR3 region is CSASLRGPYEQYF. DNA of the CDR3: TGCAGTGCTTCCCTGCGGGGCCCCTACGAGCAGTACTTC.

The chain combines TRBV7-3 with TRBJ1-1; D gene ambiguous. CDR1 and CDR2 from the germline V gene are SGHTA and FQGTGA. V was clipped by 5 bases and J by 4 bases, with 14 bases between them. The CDR3 covers 14 residues. CDR3 sequence: CASSLNLGGTEAFF. CDR3 nucleotide sequence: TGTGCCAGCAGCCTAAATCTGGGAGGCACTGAAGCTTTCTTT.

The chain carries TRBV5-1 and TRBJ2-7; TRBD2 is a possible D gene (6 bases). Per germline, CDR1 SGHRS and CDR2 YFSETQ. The CDR3 consists of 18 residues. Trimming cost V 4 bases and J 3 bases, with 26 bases left between them. The CDR3 DNA follows: TGCGCCAGCAGCCGTGGGGCGGGATTAAGGTCCAGGGTCTACGAGCAGTACTTC. It encodes CASSRGAGLRSRVYEQYF.

The V and J genes are TRBV7-8 and TRBJ1-1; 10 nucleotides agree with TRBD1. Germline V CDR1 and CDR2: SGHVS, FQNEAQ. Unmatched junction bases numbered 4, after V lost 5 bases and J lost 4 bases. The CDR3 length is 14 residues. The CDR3 is CASSGTGEATEAFF. CDR3 nucleotides: TGTGCCAGCAGCGGGACAGGGGAAGCCACTGAAGCTTTCTTT. The complete variable domain, with remaining parts taken from reference TRBV7-8 and TRBJ1-1, reads GAGVSQSPRYKVAKRGQDVALRCDPISGHVSLFWYQQALGQGPEFLTYFQNEAQLDKSGLPSDRFFAERPEGSVSTLKIQRTQQEDSAVYLCASSGTGEATEAFFGQGTRLTVV.

This clonotype was detected only a few times. V gene TRBV5-6 combines with J gene TRBJ2-1; a weak D match, TRBD1 (6 bases). The CDR3 is made up of 14 amino acids. The ends were cut back, 1 base at V and 6 bases at J, with 11 bases in the middle. Germline loops: CDR1 SGHDT, CDR2 YYEEEE. CDR3 DNA sequence: TGTGCCAGCAGCTTGCCAGGGGTAGGCAATGAGCAGTTCTTC. Its translation: CASSLPGVGNEQFF.

About this clonotype itself: One junction end disagrees with the germline gene, perhaps due to a read error. The J gene is TRBJ1-3, the V gene TRBV9; D remains ambiguous. Germline CDR1 SGDLS, CDR2 YYNGEE. CDR3 length: 15 amino acids. The CDR3 coding sequence is TGTGCCAGCAGCGTAGAGGGAAACTCTGGAACCACCATATATTTT. Translated: CASSVEGNSGTTIYF.

This clonotype was detected a few times. This sequence joins TRBV6-1 and TRBJ1-1; TRBD1 matches at 8 bases. V dropped 6 bases and J dropped 4; count of bases not matched to a gene: 4. The CDR3 sequence is 13 residues long. The germline CDR1 and CDR2 sequences are MNHNS and SASEGT. DNA of the CDR3: TGTGCCAGCAGCCCGACAGGGGTCACTGAAGCTTTCTTT. Translating it yields CASSPTGVTEAFF.

CDR3 loop: CASSQVDRDGPLSYEQYF. DNA of the CDR3: TGTGCCAGCAGCCAGGTGGACAGGGACGGACCCTTATCCTACGAGCAGTACTTC. V gene TRBV14 combines with J gene TRBJ2-7; 8 nucleotides match TRBD1. V dropped 3 bases and J dropped 1; count of bases not matched to a gene: 14. Germline V gene data show CDR1 as SGHDN and CDR2 as FVKESK. There are 18 residues in the CDR3.

This clonotype was found a few times. The chain links TRBV2 to TRBJ1-1, with D uncertain. The length of the CDR3 is 13 residues. With 2 bases removed from V and 1 base from J, the gap between germline ends came to 5 bases. CDR1 SNHLY and CDR2 FYNNEI come from the germline V gene. Here the CDR3 reads CASSEPGNTEAFF. CDR3 sequence (DNA): TGTGCCAGCAGTGAACCCGGGAACACTGAAGCTTTCTTT. The full variable domain, rest sourced from reference TRBV2 and TRBJ1-1, is EPEVTQTPSHQVTQMGQEVILRCVPISNHLYFYWYRQILGQKVEFLVSFYNNEISEKSEIFDDQFSVERPDGSNFTLKIRSTKLEDSAMYFCASSEPGNTEAFFGQGTRLTVV.

This clonotype was observed many times. The chain employs TRBV5-1 and TRBJ2-7; 13 nucleotides line up with TRBD2. CDR3 size: 15 residues. Trimming cost V 4 bases and J 6 bases; bases outside gene matches: 7. Germline V lookup: CDR1 SGHRS, CDR2 YFSETQ. Here the CDR3 reads CASSPRTSGSSEQYF. As DNA, the CDR3 is TGCGCCAGCAGCCCTCGGACTAGCGGGAGTAGCGAGCAGTACTTC.